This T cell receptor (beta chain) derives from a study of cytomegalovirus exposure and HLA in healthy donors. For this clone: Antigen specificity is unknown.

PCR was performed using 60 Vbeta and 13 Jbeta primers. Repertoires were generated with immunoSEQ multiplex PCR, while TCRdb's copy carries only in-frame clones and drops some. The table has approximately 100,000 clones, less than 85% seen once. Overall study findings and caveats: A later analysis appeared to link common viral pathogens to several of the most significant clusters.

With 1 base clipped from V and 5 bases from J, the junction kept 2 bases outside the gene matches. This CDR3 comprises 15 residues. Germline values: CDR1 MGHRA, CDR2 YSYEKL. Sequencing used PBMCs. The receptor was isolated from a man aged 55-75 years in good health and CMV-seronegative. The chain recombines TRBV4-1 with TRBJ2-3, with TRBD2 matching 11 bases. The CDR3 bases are TGCGCCAGCAGCCAAGGACTAGCGGGGTTAGATACGCAGTATTTT. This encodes CASSQGLAGLDTQYF.